Listed below are T cell receptor beta chains from one sample, sequenced in a study of blood T cell repertoires in COVID-19. Generated by immunoSEQ multiplex PCR, the TCRdb table keeps only in-frame clones and is missing some. The sample lists about 260,000 clones; around four fifths were seen once. Material: PBMCs or T cells enriched from blood (not recorded which). Source of these receptors: a man aged 30-40 years with acute COVID-19. Each CDR3 is given with its conserved first and last residue.

length | V | CDR3
14 | TRBV11-3 | CASSSGQGRNEQFF
13 | TRBV2 | CASSGISYNEQFF
14 | TRBV10-3 | CAITKTGAGTEAFF
11 | TRBV28 | CASRSGHGYTF
18 | TRBV19 | CASKKTGTGGELGQPQHF
15 | TRBV7-9 | CASNDKDRGNTEAFF
16 | TRBV7-8 | CASSTYAGARTDTQYF
15 | TRBV5-1 | CASSPGRGASEKLFF
16 | TRBV6-5 | CASSYSGQIFTDTQYF
16 | TRBV5-1 | CASSLEGTFSGNTIYF
15 | TRBV6-5 | CASSLNRGYTGELFF
14 | TRBV29-1 | CSVDGTGIDYGYTF
15 | TRBV9 | CASSPGEYGPDTQYF
14 | TRBV29-1 | CSVLPGQGAIEAFF
17 | TRBV30 | CAGTGTSGRKTTDTQYF
18 | TRBV3-1/TRBV3-2 | CASSLRLLKRGGLNEQFF
14 | TRBV29-1 | CSVDRGTGANVLTF
15 | TRBV19 | CASSIVRGSNQPQHF
16 | TRBV5-1 | CASSPGSGQGNTEAFF
15 | TRBV28 | CASSLSPTDLYGYTF
15 | TRBV9 | CASSVSGVTYNEQFF
14 | TRBV15 | CATNAGGYRQPQHF
13 | TRBV18 | CASSPALEETQYF
15 | TRBV5-1 | CASSQSGLANTEAFF
17 | TRBV5-1 | CASSGTGGPRSTDTQYF
16 | TRBV2 | CASSPGPLILNTEAFF
12 | TRBV3-1/TRBV3-2 | CASSPTGQEAFF
15 | TRBV7-3 | CASSSGGGTYNEQFF
15 | TRBV6-4 | CASSEGLAGDETQYF
16 | TRBV7-2 | CASSTGSGGAYNEQFF
16 | TRBV7-9 | CASSPAAPSGANVLTF
14 | TRBV30 | CAWSVTGGNYGYTF
14 | TRBV30 | CASAGTGIFDTQYF
13 | TRBV27 | CAVRDRGLTEAFF
15 | TRBV6-5 | CASSRGTRFPTEQFF
14 | TRBV10-2 | CASSDRAGYQPQHF
16 | TRBV28 | CASSPFGQLAKNIQYF
13 | TRBV6-5 | CASTQGAGQPQHF
15 | TRBV10-3 | CAISGTGGNDYGYTF
13 | TRBV6-5 | CASSYGAGEKLFF
16 | TRBV6-6 | CASSMGGGAGYTEAFF
15 | TRBV4-1 | CASSQVGLGTDTQYF